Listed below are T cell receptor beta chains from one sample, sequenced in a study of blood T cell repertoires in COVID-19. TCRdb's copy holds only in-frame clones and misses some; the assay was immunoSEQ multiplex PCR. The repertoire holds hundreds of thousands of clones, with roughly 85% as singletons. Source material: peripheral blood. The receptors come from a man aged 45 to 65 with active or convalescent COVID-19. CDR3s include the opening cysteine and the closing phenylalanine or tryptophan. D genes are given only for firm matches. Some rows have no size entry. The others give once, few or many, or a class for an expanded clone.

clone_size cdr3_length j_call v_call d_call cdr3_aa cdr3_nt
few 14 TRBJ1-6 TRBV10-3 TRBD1 CAISEGDSNSPLHF TGTGCCATCAGTGAGGGGGACAGCAATTCACCCCTCCACTTT
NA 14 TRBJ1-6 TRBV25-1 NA CASSPIEYNSPLHF TGTGCCAGCAGTCCGATAGAATACAATTCACCCCTCCACTTT
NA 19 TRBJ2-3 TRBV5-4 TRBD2 CASSPANLPGLAGEDTQYF TGTGCCAGCAGCCCTGCAAATTTACCGGGACTAGCGGGAGAAGATACGCAGTATTTT
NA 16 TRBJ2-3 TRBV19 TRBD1 CASSISRGLGTDTQYF TGTGCCAGTAGTATTTCCAGGGGGCTGGGCACAGATACGCAGTATTTT
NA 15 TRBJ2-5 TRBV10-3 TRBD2 CAIGGGLGVQETQYF TGTGCCATCGGGGGGGGACTAGGTGTCCAAGAGACCCAGTACTTC
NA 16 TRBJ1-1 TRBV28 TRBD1 CASSSLRDRQNTEAFF TGTGCCAGCAGTTCCCTACGGGACAGGCAGAACACTGAAGCTTTCTTT
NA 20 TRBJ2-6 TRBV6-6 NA CASSPRSTGMGISGANVLTF TGTGCCAGCAGTCCCCGTTCCACAGGGATGGGGATCTCTGGGGCCAACGTCCTGACTTTC
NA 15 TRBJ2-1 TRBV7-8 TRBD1 CASRPGTVGSNEQFF TGTGCCAGCAGACCGGGGACAGTTGGGTCCAATGAGCAGTTCTTC
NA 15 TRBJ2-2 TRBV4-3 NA CASSRGAPDTGELFF TGCGCCAGCAGCCGTGGAGCTCCGGACACCGGGGAGCTGTTTTTT
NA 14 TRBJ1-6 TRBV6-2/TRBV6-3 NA CASSYLDRNSPLHF TGTGCCAGCAGTTACTTGGACAGAAATTCACCCCTCCACTTT
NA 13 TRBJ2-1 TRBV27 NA CASSPFRNNEQFF TGTGCCAGCAGTCCCTTCAGGAATAATGAGCAGTTCTTC
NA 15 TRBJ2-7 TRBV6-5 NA CASSYSPGGSYEQYF TGTGCCAGCAGTTACTCGCCAGGAGGATCCTACGAGCAGTACTTC
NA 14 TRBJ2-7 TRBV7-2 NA CASSLAVTGYEQYF TGTGCCAGCAGCTTAGCCGTTACAGGGTACGAGCAGTACTTC
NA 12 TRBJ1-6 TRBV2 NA CASSEGATPLHF TGTGCCAGCAGTGAAGGGGCCACACCCCTCCACTTT
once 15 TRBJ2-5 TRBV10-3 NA CAISDTFRGQETQYF TGTGCCATCAGTGACACCTTCCGGGGCCAAGAGACCCAGTACTTC
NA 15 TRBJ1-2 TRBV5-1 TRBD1 CASSLDGQGQSGYTF TGCGCCAGCAGCTTGGATGGACAGGGGCAGAGTGGCTACACCTTC